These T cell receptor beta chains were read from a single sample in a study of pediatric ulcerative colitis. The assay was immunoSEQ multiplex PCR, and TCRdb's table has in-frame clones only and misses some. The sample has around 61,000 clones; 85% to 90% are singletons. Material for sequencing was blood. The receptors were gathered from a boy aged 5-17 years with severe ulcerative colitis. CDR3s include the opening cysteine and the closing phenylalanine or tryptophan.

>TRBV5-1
CASSLNMNTEAFF
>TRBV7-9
CASSSLGYEQYF
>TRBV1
CTSRRMGAPSGEQFF
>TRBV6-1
CASSDLAGTYNEQFF
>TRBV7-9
CASSSGWNTEAFF
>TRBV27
CASRKTAGERETQYF
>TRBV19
CASSIGTDTQYF
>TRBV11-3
CASSTGLAFDEQFF
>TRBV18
CASSPEPGEKVSRGKNIQYF
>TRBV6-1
CASAPGTGNYEQYF
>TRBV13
CASSWGSSSTDTQYF
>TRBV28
CASSFRRQGENEQFF
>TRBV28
CASSSSKQGIVNRGYTF
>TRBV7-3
CASSLTGRGVTDTQYF
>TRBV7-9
CASSFSGSSGDEQFF
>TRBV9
CASSPGGADSYEQYF
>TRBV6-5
CASSYSSDYGYTF
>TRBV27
CATVAGDQLGLYEQYF
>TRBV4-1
CASSQGRDAAVGGQFF
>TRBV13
CASSPSGRGSDTQYF
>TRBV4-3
CASSNPSQGPSGNTIYF
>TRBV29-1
CSVVFLAESYNEQFF
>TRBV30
CAWSSADYEQYF
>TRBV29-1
CSGYGTGDLYGYTF
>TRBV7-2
CASGQLAGPYNEQFF
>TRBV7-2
CASSLEPGDTGELFF
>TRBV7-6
CATGKQRNTEAFF
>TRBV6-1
CASSASSYNEQFF
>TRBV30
CAWSHPWTRSGYTF
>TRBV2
CASGIAGAGDTQYF
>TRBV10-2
CASKSQGAPMNTEAFF
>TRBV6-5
CASSYSGTGGLNEQFF
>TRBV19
CASSIGPGLAAFTDTQYF
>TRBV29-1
CSVELAGEGETQYF
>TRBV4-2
CASSRGHQGPGNTIYF
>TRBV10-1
CASSESGVAGGYEQFF
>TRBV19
CASSLGQFTTNEKLFF
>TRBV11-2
CASSLGVPNEAFF
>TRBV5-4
CASSSTSTGQGQETQYF
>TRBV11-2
CASSLNSNTEAFF
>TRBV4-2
CASSQQDWPPGSRLGYTF
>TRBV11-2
CASSSDREAGYTF
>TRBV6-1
CASSEAPWTEGQRNTIYF
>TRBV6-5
CASSYSLDNYGYTF
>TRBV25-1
CASSDGQGVSEQYF
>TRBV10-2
CASRGQGNQPQHF
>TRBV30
CAAGGTSTEQYF
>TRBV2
CASSGRGGRGDTGELFF